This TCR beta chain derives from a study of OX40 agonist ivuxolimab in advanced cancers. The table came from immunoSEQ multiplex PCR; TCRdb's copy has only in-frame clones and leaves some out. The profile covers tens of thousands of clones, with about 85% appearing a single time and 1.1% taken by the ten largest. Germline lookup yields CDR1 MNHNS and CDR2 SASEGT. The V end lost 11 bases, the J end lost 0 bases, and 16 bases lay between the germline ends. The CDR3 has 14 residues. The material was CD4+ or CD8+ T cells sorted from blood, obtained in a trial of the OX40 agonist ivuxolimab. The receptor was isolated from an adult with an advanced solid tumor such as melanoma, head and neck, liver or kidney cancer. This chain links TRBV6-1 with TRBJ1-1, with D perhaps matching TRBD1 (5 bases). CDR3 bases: TGTGCCTTACGGACGGAGGGGATGAACACTGAAGCTTTCTTT. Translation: CALRTEGMNTEAFF.